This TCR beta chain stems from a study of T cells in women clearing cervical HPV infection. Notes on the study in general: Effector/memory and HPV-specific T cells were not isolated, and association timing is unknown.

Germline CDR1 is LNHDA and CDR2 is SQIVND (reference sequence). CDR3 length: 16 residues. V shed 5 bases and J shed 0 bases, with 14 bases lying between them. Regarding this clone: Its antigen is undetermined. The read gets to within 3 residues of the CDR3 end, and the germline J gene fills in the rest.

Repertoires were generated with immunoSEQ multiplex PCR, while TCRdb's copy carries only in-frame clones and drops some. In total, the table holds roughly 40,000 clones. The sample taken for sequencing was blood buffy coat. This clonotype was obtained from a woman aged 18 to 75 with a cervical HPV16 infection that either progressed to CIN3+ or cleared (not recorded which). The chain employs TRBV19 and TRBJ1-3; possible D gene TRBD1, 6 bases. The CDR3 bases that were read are TGTGCCAGTAGTCTTGGGACACCGCGCTCTGGAAACACC. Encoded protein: CASSLGTPRSGNT. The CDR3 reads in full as CASSLGTPRSGNTIYF.